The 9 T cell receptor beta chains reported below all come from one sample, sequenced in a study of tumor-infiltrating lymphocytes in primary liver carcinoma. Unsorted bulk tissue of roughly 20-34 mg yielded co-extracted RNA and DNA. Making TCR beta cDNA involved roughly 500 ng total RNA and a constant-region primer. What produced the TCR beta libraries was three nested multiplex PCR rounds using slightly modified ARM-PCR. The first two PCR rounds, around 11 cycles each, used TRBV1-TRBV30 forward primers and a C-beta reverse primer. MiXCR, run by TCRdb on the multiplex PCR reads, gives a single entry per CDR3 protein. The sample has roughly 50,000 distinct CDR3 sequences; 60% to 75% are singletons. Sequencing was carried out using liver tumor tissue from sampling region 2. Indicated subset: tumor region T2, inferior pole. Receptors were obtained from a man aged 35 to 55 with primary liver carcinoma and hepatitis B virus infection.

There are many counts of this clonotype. CDR3 coding DNA: TGCGCCAGCAGCGCCTCACCCTTAGGAACTGAAGCTTTCTTT. It is translated as CASSASPLGTEAFF. This chain joins TRBV5-1 and TRBJ1-1; D gene unclear. Germline V CDR1 and CDR2: SGHRS, YFSETQ. The V end lost 4 bases, the J end lost 5 bases, and 15 bases lay between the germline ends. CDR3 length: 14 residues.

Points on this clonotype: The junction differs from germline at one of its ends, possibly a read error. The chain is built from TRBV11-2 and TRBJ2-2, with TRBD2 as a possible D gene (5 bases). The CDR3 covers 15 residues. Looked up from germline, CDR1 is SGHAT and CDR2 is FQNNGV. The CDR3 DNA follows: TGTACCAGTAGCTTAGGAGCGGCGAACACCAGGGAGCTGTTTTTT. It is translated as CTSSLGAANTRELFF.

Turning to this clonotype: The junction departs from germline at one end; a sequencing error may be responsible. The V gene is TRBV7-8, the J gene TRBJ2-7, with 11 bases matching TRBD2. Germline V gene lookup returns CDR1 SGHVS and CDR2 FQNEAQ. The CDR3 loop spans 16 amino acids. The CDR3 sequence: CAGSPGTSGSSYEQYF. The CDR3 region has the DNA TGTGCCGGCAGCCCGGGGACTAGCGGTAGCTCCTACGAGCAATACTTC.

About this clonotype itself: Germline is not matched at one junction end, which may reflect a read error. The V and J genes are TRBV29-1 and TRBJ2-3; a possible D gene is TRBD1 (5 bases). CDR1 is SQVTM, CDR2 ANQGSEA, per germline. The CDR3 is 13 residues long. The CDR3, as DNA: TGCAGCGTTACAGACTCTATACAGGATACACAGTATTTT. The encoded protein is CSVTDSIQDTQYF.

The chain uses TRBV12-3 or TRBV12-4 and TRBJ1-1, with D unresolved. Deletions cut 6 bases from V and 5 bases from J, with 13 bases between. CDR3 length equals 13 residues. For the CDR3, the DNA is TGTGCCAGCAGCCCCAATATCTCGACTGAAGCTTTCTTT. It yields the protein CASSPNISTEAFF.

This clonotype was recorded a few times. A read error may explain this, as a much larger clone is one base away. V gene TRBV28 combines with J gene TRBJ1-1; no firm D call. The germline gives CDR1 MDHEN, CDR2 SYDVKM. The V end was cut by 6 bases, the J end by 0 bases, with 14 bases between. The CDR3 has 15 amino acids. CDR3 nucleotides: TGTGCCAGCAGCCGTACATACAGCCTGAACACTGAAGCTTTCTTT. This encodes CASSRTYSLNTEAFF.

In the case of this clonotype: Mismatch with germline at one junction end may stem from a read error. CDR3 sequence reads: CGASGGPVGDTQYF. CDR3 nucleotides: TGCGGCGCTTCGGGAGGGCCGGTGGGAGATACGCAATATTTT. The chain links TRBV29-1 to TRBJ2-3, with TRBD2 matching over 8 bases. Germline V gives CDR1 SQVTM, CDR2 ANQGSEA. The length of the CDR3 is 14 residues.

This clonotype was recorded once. CDR3 residues: CASSPFEGVSVNEQFF. The CDR3 DNA reads TGTGCCAGCAGCCCGTTCGAGGGTGTGTCGGTGAATGAGCAGTTCTTC. The J gene is TRBJ2-1, the V gene TRBV7-9; the D gene is possibly TRBD2 (5 bases). Per the germline V gene, CDR1 is SEHNR and CDR2 is FQNEAQ (reference sequence). The CDR3 spans 16 residues. V shed 5 bases and J shed 7 bases, with 21 bases lying between them.

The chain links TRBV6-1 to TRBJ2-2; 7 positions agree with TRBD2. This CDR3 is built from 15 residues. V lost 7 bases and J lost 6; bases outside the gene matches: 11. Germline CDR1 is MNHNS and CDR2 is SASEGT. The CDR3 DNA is TGTGCCAGCAATTCTCACCGGCGGGAGTCCGGGGAGCTGTTTTTT. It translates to CASNSHRRESGELFF.